One and the same sample provided the 9 T cell receptor beta chains below, sequenced in a study of blood T cell repertoires in COVID-19 (TCRdb year 2020). Library preparation was by the immunoSEQ multiplex PCR assay. TCRdb took this table from immuneACCESS and kept in-frame rearrangements with V and J called. Such tables lack part of the clones; where checked against another copy, unresolved V genes explain under half of the gap, and the rest is unexplained. This sample is represented by some 340,000 clones; more than 90% of them were singletons. The ten largest account for 3% to 5% of the sample. The sample consisted of PBMCs or T cells enriched from blood (not recorded which). These TCRs come from a woman aged 30 to 39 who had been exposed to COVID-19.

The CDR3 DNA reads TGTGCCATCAGTGAGGGCAGGGTCTACGAGCAGTACTTC. This encodes CAISEGRVYEQYF. The chain employs TRBV10-3 and TRBJ2-7; TRBD1 is a possible D gene (5 bases). Germline assignment: CDR1 ENHRY and CDR2 SYGVKD. V was pared by 2 bases and J by 3 bases, with 8 bases between. The CDR3 runs to 13 residues.

The rearrangement uses TRBV5-1 and TRBJ1-5, with no clear D. Germline V CDR1 and CDR2: SGHRS, YFSETQ. Trimming shortened V by 0 bases and J by 5 bases, and 6 bases separated the two germline ends. This CDR3 has 13 amino acids. The CDR3 sequence: CASSLERDQPQHF. The CDR3 DNA follows: TGCGCCAGCAGCTTGGAGCGAGATCAGCCCCAGCATTTT. The whole variable domain, filled in from reference TRBV5-1 and TRBJ1-5, reads KAGVTQTPRYLIKTRGQQVTLSCSPISGHRSVSWYQQTPGQGLQFLFEYFSETQRNKGNFPGRFSGRQFSNSRSEMNVSTLELGDSALYLCASSLERDQPQHFGDGTRLSIL.

J is TRBJ2-5 and V is TRBV9; no clear D. Germline V gene sequence: CDR1 SGDLS, CDR2 YYNGEE. The length of the CDR3 is 13 residues. Trimming left V 3 bases short and J 2 bases short, with 8 bases between. CDR3 residues: CASSGAMQETQYF. Here the CDR3 DNA reads TGTGCCAGCAGCGGGGCGATGCAAGAGACCCAGTACTTC.

The chain recombines TRBV18 with TRBJ1-2, with 8 bases identical to TRBD1. V shed 6 bases and J 1 base; nucleotides not matched to a gene: 13. The CDR3 sequence is 17 residues long. Per germline, CDR1 KGHSH and CDR2 LQKENI. DNA of the CDR3: TGTGCCAGCTCTCCGGCCCGGGGACAGGACTTTAACTATGGCTACACCTTC. Translated: CASSPARGQDFNYGYTF.

The chain recombines TRBV5-1 with TRBJ2-3; possible D gene TRBD1, 5 bases. The V end lost 5 bases, the J end lost 6 bases, and 13 bases lay between the germline ends. The length of the CDR3 is 13 residues. CDR1 is SGHRS and CDR2 is YFSETQ in the germline V gene. In DNA, the CDR3 is TGCGCCAGCAGGCTGGACACGAGTGATACGCAGTATTTT. Translating it yields CASRLDTSDTQYF.

The rearrangement uses TRBV7-3 and TRBJ2-5, with D possibly matching TRBD1 (5 bases). CDR1 and CDR2 from the germline V gene are SGHTA and FQGTGA. The V end was cut by 5 bases, the J end by 4 bases, with 20 bases between. The CDR3 length is 16 residues. Here the CDR3 reads CASSPTSAGSRETQYF. In nucleotides, the CDR3 is TGTGCCAGCAGCCCCACCTCCGCAGGGTCGCGAGAGACCCAGTACTTC.

This chain joins TRBV7-9 and TRBJ1-2, with TRBD1 matching over 7 bases. V lost 5 bases to trimming and J lost 2 bases; unmatched junction nucleotides: 17. This CDR3 spans 18 amino acids. CDR1 and CDR2 from the germline V gene are SEHNR and FQNEAQ (reference sequence). CDR3 in DNA: TGTGCCAGCAGCCCCTTAGATGGGACAGCCAGGGGAAACTATGGCTACACCTTC. Protein: CASSPLDGTARGNYGYTF.

The chain combines TRBV5-6 with TRBJ2-1; 9 bases agree with TRBD1. The trim removed 1 base at V and 4 bases at J, leaving 3 bases unmatched. The CDR3 has 15 amino acids. Germline V lookup: CDR1 SGHDT, CDR2 YYEEEE. CDR3 in amino acids: CASSLTTGGYNEQFF. CDR3 bases: TGTGCCAGCAGCTTGACGACAGGGGGATACAATGAGCAGTTCTTC. Drawing the rest from reference TRBV5-6 and TRBJ2-1, the complete variable domain is DAGVTQSPTHLIKTRGQQVTLRCSPKSGHDTVSWYQQALGQGPQFIFQYYEEEERQRGNFPDRFSGHQFPNYSSELNVNALLLGDSALYLCASSLTTGGYNEQFFGPGTRLTVL.

V gene TRBV7-9 combines with J gene TRBJ2-3; TRBD1 aligns across 8 bases. The CDR3 covers 16 residues. Germline V gene sequence: CDR1 SEHNR, CDR2 FQNEAQ (reference sequence). The V gene end was trimmed by 0 bases and the J gene end by 2 bases; junction bases not matched to a gene: 4. The CDR3 reads CASSLAGTGITDTQYF. The DNA for the CDR3 is TGTGCCAGCAGCTTAGCGGGGACAGGAATCACAGATACGCAGTATTTT.